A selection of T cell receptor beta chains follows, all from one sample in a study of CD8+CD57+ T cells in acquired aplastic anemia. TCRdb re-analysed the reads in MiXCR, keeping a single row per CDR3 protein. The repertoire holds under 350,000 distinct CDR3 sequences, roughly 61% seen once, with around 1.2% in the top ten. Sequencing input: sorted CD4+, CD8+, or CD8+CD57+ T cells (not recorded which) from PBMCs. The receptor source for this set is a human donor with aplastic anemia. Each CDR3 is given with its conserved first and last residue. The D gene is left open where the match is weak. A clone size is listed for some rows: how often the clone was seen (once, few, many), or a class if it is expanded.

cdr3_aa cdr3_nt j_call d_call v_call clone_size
CASSFRGTNTDTQYF TGTGCCAGCAGCTTCAGGGGAACGAACACAGATACGCAGTATTTT TRBJ2-3 NA TRBV11-3 NA
CATSAGTSRPQHF TGTGCCACCTCAGCCGGGACCTCAAGGCCCCAGCATTTT TRBJ1-5 NA TRBV15 few
CASKGGQPDNEQFF TGTGCCAGCAAGGGAGGGCAGCCTGACAATGAGCAGTTCTTC TRBJ2-1 TRBD2 TRBV7-2 NA
CASSLAERSEQYF TGTGCCAGCAGCTTAGCCGAGCGATCCGAGCAGTACTTC TRBJ2-7 NA TRBV7-8 many
CSVYRQGAGAYGYTF TGCAGCGTTTATAGACAGGGGGCGGGCGCCTATGGCTACACCTTC TRBJ1-2 TRBD1 TRBV29-1 NA
CASSRRIAVSTDTQYF TGTGCCAGCAGCCGACGAATAGCAGTTAGCACAGATACGCAGTATTTT TRBJ2-3 NA TRBV11-1 many
CASSLVTGGMGGNTIYF TGTGCCAGCAGCCTAGTGACAGGGGGAATGGGAGGAAACACCATATATTTT TRBJ1-3 TRBD1 TRBV5-5 many
CSASPSGRANVLTF TGCAGTGCCAGTCCTAGCGGGAGGGCCAACGTCCTGACTTTC TRBJ2-6 TRBD2 TRBV20-1 NA
CSARTSGGANVLTF TGCAGTGCTCGGACTAGCGGGGGGGCCAACGTCCTGACTTTC TRBJ2-6 TRBD2 TRBV20-1 once
CASGRALANTGELFF TGTGCCAGCGGGCGGGCTCTAGCCAACACCGGGGAGCTGTTTTTT TRBJ2-2 NA TRBV6-2/TRBV6-3 few